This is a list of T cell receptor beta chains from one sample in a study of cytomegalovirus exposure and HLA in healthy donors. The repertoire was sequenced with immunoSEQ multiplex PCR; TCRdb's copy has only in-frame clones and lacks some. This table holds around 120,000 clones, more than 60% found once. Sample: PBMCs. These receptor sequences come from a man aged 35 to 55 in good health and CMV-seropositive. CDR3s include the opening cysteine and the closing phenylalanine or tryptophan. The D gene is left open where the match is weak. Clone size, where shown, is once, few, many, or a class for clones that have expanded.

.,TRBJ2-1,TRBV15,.,CATSRDQSSDEQFF,TGTGCCACCAGCAGAGATCAGTCGTCCGATGAGCAGTTCTTC
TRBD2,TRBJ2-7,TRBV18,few,CASSPAAGPLYEQYF,TGTGCCAGCTCACCAGCAGCGGGGCCCCTCTACGAGCAGTACTTC
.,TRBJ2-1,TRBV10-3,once,CAISESEGLYNEQFF,TGTGCCATCAGTGAGTCGGAGGGCCTCTACAATGAGCAGTTCTTC
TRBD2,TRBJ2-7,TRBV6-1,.,CASSDPGLAGVSEQYF,TGTGCCAGCAGTGACCCCGGACTAGCGGGAGTGAGTGAGCAGTACTTC
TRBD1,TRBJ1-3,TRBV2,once,CASKIGQGPGNTIYF,TGTGCCAGCAAGATAGGACAGGGCCCTGGAAACACCATATATTTT
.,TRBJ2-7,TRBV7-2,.,CASSGGEFAYEQYF,TGTGCCAGCAGCGGAGGGGAATTCGCCTACGAGCAGTACTTC
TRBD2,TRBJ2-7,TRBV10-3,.,CAISVPDSPQRGGQQYF,TGTGCCATCAGTGTTCCCGATTCGCCCCAGCGGGGGGGCCAGCAGTACTTC
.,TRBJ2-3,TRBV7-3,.,CASAPGGGTDTQYF,TGTGCCAGCGCCCCGGGGGGCGGCACAGATACGCAGTATTTT
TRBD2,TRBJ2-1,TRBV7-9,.,CASLLAGGDEQFF,TGTGCCAGCTTGTTAGCGGGAGGGGATGAGCAGTTCTTC
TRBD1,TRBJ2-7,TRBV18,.,CASSPGPGQGSYEQYF,TGTGCCAGCTCACCGGGCCCGGGACAGGGTTCGTACGAGCAGTACTTC